This is a list of T cell receptor beta chains from one sample in a study of blood T cell repertoires in COVID-19. TCRdb's copy holds only in-frame clones and misses some; the assay was immunoSEQ multiplex PCR. The sample has around 250,000 clones, more than 70% seen once. Material: peripheral blood. These receptors were obtained from a man aged 80 or over with acute or convalescent COVID-19. Both conserved end residues are part of each CDR3. Fields, in order: D gene, clone size, CDR3 length, V gene, J gene, CDR3 DNA, CDR3 protein. D genes are given only for firm matches. Part of the rows lack a size; the others show once, few, many or a class for expanded clones.

-	few	14	TRBV19	TRBJ1-1	TGTGCCACTGTTACAGGGTTCATGAACACTGAAGCTTTCTTT	CATVTGFMNTEAFF
TRBD1	-	15	TRBV5-1	TRBJ2-2	TGCGCCAGCAGCTTGGTGCAGGGGGACACCGGGGAGCTGTTTTTT	CASSLVQGDTGELFF
TRBD1	-	14	TRBV28	TRBJ1-4	TGTGCCAGCAGCAGACAGGGCCGGAATGAAAAACTGTTTTTT	CASSRQGRNEKLFF
-	-	14	TRBV28	TRBJ1-6	TGTGCCAGCAGTTTAGTAGGGGGTAATTCACCCCTCCACTTT	CASSLVGGNSPLHF
-	-	17	TRBV3-1/TRBV3-2	TRBJ2-4	TGTGCCAGCAGCCAAGGTCTTACAGGTCAACGGCTTGGGATTCAGTACTTC	CASSQGLTGQRLGIQYF
-	-	11	TRBV28	TRBJ2-7	TGTGCCAGCAGCCCCCGTTACGAGCAGTACTTC	CASSPRYEQYF
TRBD2	-	19	TRBV6-6	TRBJ2-7	TGTGCCAGCAGCCGATCTGGGACTAGCGGGACAGGCACCAACTACGAGCAGTACTTC	CASSRSGTSGTGTNYEQYF
TRBD1	-	14	TRBV19	TRBJ1-2	TGTGCCAGTACCATGACAGGGGTCAACTATGGCTACACCTTC	CASTMTGVNYGYTF
TRBD2	-	15	TRBV9	TRBJ2-5	TGTGCCAGCAGCGTAGACGGACGGGGGGGCGAGACCCAGTACTTC	CASSVDGRGGETQYF
-	-	23	TRBV21-1	TRBJ2-3	TGTGCCAGCAGCAAACAGACTAGCGGGAGGAGATCGTCAAGGGGTACTAGCACAGATACGCAGTATTTT	CASSKQTSGRRSSRGTSTDTQYF
-	-	10	TRBV7-2	TRBJ2-5	TGTGCCAGCAGCGGCCTAGCACTCCACTTC	CASSGLALHF
-	-	12	TRBV6-5	TRBJ2-1	TGTGCCAGCACCACGGGGGTGGGTGAGCAGTTCTTC	CASTTGVGEQFF
TRBD2	-	14	TRBV29-1	TRBJ2-1	TGCAGCGTCCCTCCTAGCGGGGGGTACAATGAGCAGTTCTTC	CSVPPSGGYNEQFF
-	-	14	TRBV6-5	TRBJ1-5	TGTGCCAGCAGGAACGGGGGTAGCAATCAGCCCCAGCATTTT	CASRNGGSNQPQHF
TRBD1	-	14	TRBV6-5	TRBJ2-5	TGTGCCAGCATTAGGGACAGGGGGCCTGAGACCCAGTACTTC	CASIRDRGPETQYF
TRBD2	-	15	TRBV7-9	TRBJ2-5	TGTGCCAGCAGCTTAATTTGGCGGGGGAAAGAGACCCAGTACTTC	CASSLIWRGKETQYF
-	-	14	TRBV5-5	TRBJ1-1	TGTGCCAGCAGCTCGACAGAAAGGAACACTGAAGCTTTCTTT	CASSSTERNTEAFF
TRBD1	-	14	TRBV2	TRBJ1-6	TGTGCCAGCACTGGGCAGGGGGCTCGTTCACCCCTCCACTTT	CASTGQGARSPLHF
-	-	14	TRBV6-5	TRBJ1-6	TGTGCCAGCAGTTATCGGACAGATAATTCACCCCTCCACTTT	CASSYRTDNSPLHF
-	-	13	TRBV5-1	TRBJ1-6	TGCGCCAGCAGCTTGGCGGAGAATTCACCCCTCCACTTT	CASSLAENSPLHF
-	-	13	TRBV28	TRBJ1-1	TGTGCCAGCACTCCCGCCAGGTATTCTGAAGCTTTCTTT	CASTPARYSEAFF
-	-	15	TRBV5-1	TRBJ2-1	TGCGCCAGCAGCTTGGAGAAAAGGAGCAACAATGAGCAGTTCTTC	CASSLEKRSNNEQFF
-	-	15	TRBV27	TRBJ2-7	TGTGCCAGCAGTTTAAGCGGCAGGATGGGCTACGAGCAGTACTTC	CASSLSGRMGYEQYF
-	-	13	TRBV6-5	TRBJ2-1	TGTGCCAGCACCCCAACTAGCCACAATGAGCAGTTCTTC	CASTPTSHNEQFF
-	-	15	TRBV28	TRBJ1-2	TGTGCCAGCAGTTTAGGGGAGGGTCGGGCTTATGGCTACACCTTC	CASSLGEGRAYGYTF
-	-	18	TRBV5-6	TRBJ1-3	TGTGCCAGCAGTCTCGACAGGTCCCTCACCCTCTCTGGAAACACCATATATTTT	CASSLDRSLTLSGNTIYF
-	-	14	TRBV5-1	TRBJ2-7	TGCGCCAGCAGCTTGGGAACGGCACGGGACGAGCAGTACTTC	CASSLGTARDEQYF
TRBD1	-	15	TRBV6-5	TRBJ1-4	TGTGCCAGCAGTCCCAGAGGAGCAGGGGGAGAAAAACTGTTTTTT	CASSPRGAGGEKLFF
TRBD1	-	14	TRBV27	TRBJ2-2	TGTGCCAGCAGTTTATCGACAGGGCCCGGGGAGCTGTTTTTT	CASSLSTGPGELFF
TRBD1	-	14	TRBV28	TRBJ2-7	TGTGCCAGCACCTTGACAGGGACCTCCTACGAGCAGTACTTC	CASTLTGTSYEQYF
TRBD1	-	15	TRBV2	TRBJ2-1	TGTGCCAGCAGGCCGACAGGGAGCTCCTACAATGAGCAGTTCTTC	CASRPTGSSYNEQFF
TRBD2	-	14	TRBV7-2	TRBJ2-7	TGTGCCAGCAGCCAGCTAAGCGGGGGTTACGAGCAGTACTTC	CASSQLSGGYEQYF
TRBD1	-	15	TRBV5-1	TRBJ1-5	TGCGCCAGCAGCCCCGGGACAGGGGATAATCAGCCCCAGCATTTT	CASSPGTGDNQPQHF
TRBD2	few	15	TRBV7-3	TRBJ2-1	TGTGCCAGCAACCACGGGACTAGCGGCTACAATGAGCAGTTCTTC	CASNHGTSGYNEQFF
-	-	15	TRBV28	TRBJ2-7	TGTGCCAGCAGTTCTGCGGGTGGGAGCTCCTACGAGCAGTACTTC	CASSSAGGSSYEQYF
-	-	17	TRBV27	TRBJ2-5	TGTGCCAGCAGTTTATCCCCCCCCGGGACAACACAAGAGACCCAGTACTTC	CASSLSPPGTTQETQYF
-	-	14	TRBV7-2	TRBJ1-6	TGTGCCAGCAGCGAGGGCACCTATAATTCACCCCTCCACTTT	CASSEGTYNSPLHF
-	-	16	TRBV5-1	TRBJ1-1	TGCGCCAGCAGCTTGGAGCAGGGATGGGCGAACACTGAAGCTTTCTTT	CASSLEQGWANTEAFF
-	-	13	TRBV7-2	TRBJ2-4	TGTGCCAGCAGCCCCGACAGGCGGAACATTCAGTACTTC	CASSPDRRNIQYF
TRBD1	-	15	TRBV9	TRBJ1-4	TGTGCCAGCAGCGTCGGGACAGGGGGCTTTGAAAAACTGTTTTTT	CASSVGTGGFEKLFF
-	-	16	TRBV6-6	TRBJ1-1	TGTGCCAGTTCCCAAGTGGCAGGATCGATGAACACTGAAGCTTTCTTT	CASSQVAGSMNTEAFF
TRBD1	-	18	TRBV7-9	TRBJ1-5	TGTGCCAGCAGCCCGGGACAGGGTTCCCAATTTAGCAATCAGCCCCAGCATTTT	CASSPGQGSQFSNQPQHF
-	-	15	TRBV5-4	TRBJ1-1	TGTGCCAGCAGCCCCGCTATAGGACAGTCCACTGAAGCTTTCTTT	CASSPAIGQSTEAFF
-	-	16	TRBV3-1/TRBV3-2	TRBJ1-6	TGTGCCAGCAGCCAATACCAGGGTAGATTAAATTCACCCCTCCACTTT	CASSQYQGRLNSPLHF
TRBD2	-	17	TRBV25-1	TRBJ2-1	TGTGCCAGCAGCCCGGGGGGGGGAGCTTCGGGTCGTTATAAGCAGTTCTTC	CASSPGGGASGRYKQFF
TRBD1	-	13	TRBV19	TRBJ2-3	TGTGCCAGTCGACGACAGGGGAGCGATACGCAGTATTTT	CASRRQGSDTQYF
-	-	12	TRBV18	TRBJ1-2	TGTGCCAGCTCCGTAGAGCTCTATGGCTACACCTTC	CASSVELYGYTF
TRBD1	-	15	TRBV4-2	TRBJ1-1	TGTGCCAGCAGCCACCCGGCCCGGACAGGGGGTGAAGCTTTCTTT	CASSHPARTGGEAFF
TRBD1	-	14	TRBV9	TRBJ1-5	TGTGCCAGCAGCGTGGGACAGAACAATCAGCCCCAGCATTTT	CASSVGQNNQPQHF
TRBD1	-	13	TRBV12-3/TRBV12-4	TRBJ1-2	TGTGCCAGCAGTACGACAGGGGGGGGTGGCTACACCTTC	CASSTTGGGGYTF
-	-	13	TRBV28	TRBJ2-1	TGTGCCAGCAGTTTCGGGACAAAGAATGAGCAGTTCTTC	CASSFGTKNEQFF
TRBD2	-	14	TRBV28	TRBJ2-7	TGTGCCAGCAGTTTAGGGAGGGGCCCCTACGAGCAGTACTTC	CASSLGRGPYEQYF
-	-	13	TRBV11-3	TRBJ1-3	TGTGCCAGCAGCCCAGGGGCTGGAAACACCATATATTTT	CASSPGAGNTIYF
-	-	14	TRBV4-1	TRBJ2-1	TGCGCCAGCAGCCAAGATTTCGCCAGAATGGAGCAGTTCTTC	CASSQDFARMEQFF
-	-	11	TRBV20-1	TRBJ1-2	TGCAGCCGCGGAGGAACAGGGGGCTACACCTTC	CSRGGTGGYTF
-	few	14	TRBV5-6	TRBJ1-1	TGTGCCAGCAGCCCGTACAGGGTAGGGACTGAAGCTTTCTTT	CASSPYRVGTEAFF
TRBD1	-	13	TRBV2	TRBJ2-7	TGTGCCGGAAGGACAGGGGGCTCCTACGAGCAGTACTTC	CAGRTGGSYEQYF
TRBD2	-	16	TRBV11-1	TRBJ2-1	TGTGCCAGCAGCCTTTTAGCGGGAAGCGTGGGCAATGAGCAGTTCTTC	CASSLLAGSVGNEQFF
TRBD1	few	12	TRBV29-1	TRBJ1-1	TGCAGCGTTGTAGCGGACAGGACTGAAGCTTTCTTT	CSVVADRTEAFF